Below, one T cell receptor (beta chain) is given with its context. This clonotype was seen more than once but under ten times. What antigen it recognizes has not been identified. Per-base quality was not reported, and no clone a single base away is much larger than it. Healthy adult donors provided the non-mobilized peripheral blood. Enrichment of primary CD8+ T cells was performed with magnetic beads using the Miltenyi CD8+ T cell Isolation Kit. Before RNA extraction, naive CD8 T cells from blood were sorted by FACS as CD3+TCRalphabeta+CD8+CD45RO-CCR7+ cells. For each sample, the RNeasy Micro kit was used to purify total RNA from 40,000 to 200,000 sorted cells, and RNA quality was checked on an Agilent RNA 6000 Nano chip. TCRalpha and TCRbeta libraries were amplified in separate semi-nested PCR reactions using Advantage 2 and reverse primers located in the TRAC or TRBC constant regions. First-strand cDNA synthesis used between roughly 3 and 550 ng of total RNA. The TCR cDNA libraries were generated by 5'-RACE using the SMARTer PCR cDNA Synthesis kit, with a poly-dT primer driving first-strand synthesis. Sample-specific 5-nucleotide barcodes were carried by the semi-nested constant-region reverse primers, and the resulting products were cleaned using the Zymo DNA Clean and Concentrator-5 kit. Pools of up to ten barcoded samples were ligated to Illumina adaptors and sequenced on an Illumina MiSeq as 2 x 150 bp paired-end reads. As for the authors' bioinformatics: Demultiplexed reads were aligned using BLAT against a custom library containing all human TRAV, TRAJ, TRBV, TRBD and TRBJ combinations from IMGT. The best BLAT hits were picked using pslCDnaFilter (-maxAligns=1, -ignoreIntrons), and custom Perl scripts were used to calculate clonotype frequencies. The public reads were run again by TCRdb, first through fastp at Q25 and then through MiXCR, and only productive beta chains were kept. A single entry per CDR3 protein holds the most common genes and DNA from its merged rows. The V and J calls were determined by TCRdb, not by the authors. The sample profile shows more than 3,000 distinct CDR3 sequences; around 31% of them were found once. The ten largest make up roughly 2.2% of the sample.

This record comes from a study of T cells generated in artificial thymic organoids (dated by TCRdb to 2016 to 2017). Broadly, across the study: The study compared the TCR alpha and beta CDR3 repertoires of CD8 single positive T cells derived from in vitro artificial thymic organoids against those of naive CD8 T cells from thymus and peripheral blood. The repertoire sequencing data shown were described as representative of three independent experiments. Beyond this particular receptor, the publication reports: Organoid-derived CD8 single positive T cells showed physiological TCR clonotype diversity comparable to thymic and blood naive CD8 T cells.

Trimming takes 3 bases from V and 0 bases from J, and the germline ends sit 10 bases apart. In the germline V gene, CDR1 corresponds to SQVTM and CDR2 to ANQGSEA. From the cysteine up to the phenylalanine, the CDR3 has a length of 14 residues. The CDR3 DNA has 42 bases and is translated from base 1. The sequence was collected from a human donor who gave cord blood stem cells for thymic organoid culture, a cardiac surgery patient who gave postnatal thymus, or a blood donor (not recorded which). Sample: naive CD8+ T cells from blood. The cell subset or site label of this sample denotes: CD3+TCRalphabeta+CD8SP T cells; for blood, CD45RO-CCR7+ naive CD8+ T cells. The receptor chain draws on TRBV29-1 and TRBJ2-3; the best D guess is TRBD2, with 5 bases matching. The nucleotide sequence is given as TGCAGCGTTGAGGGAGCACCTAGCACAGATACGCAGTATTTT. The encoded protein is CSVEGAPSTDTQYF.